The 26 T cell receptor beta chains listed next were all sequenced from one sample in a study of long-term antiretroviral therapy in people with HIV. The assay, immunoSEQ v3.0, was run at survey level. The data were produced by immunoSEQ multiplex PCR, yet TCRdb's version contains in-frame clones alone and is incomplete. The data contain 40,000 or so clones, roughly four fifths of them seen just once; the ten biggest clones take up 5.5% to 6.5%. The sequenced sample was unsorted PBMCs, obtained 1 year after starting antiretroviral therapy. These receptors came from a young man with HIV.

The V call is TRBV6-1, the J call TRBJ2-1; 10 nucleotides align to TRBD2. The CDR3 runs 17 residues. CDR1 MNHNS and CDR2 SASEGT come from the germline V gene. After removal of 2 bases from V and 6 bases from J, the junction contained 10 bases not matched to a gene. The CDR3 protein is CASSERASGGPSNEQFF. In DNA, the CDR3 is TGTGCCAGCAGTGAACGGGCTAGCGGGGGCCCCAGCAATGAGCAGTTCTTC.

The rearrangement joins TRBV28 to TRBJ2-2; 9 bases line up with TRBD1. Germline trimming cut 7 bases from V and 6 bases from J; bases unmatched to any gene: 6. This CDR3 has 14 amino acids. The germline V gene has CDR1 MDHEN and CDR2 SYDVKM. As DNA, the CDR3 is TGTGCCAGCACTCACAGGGGGCGGCCCGGGGAGCTGTTTTTT. Its translation: CASTHRGRPGELFF.

V gene TRBV4-1 combines with J gene TRBJ2-7; TRBD1 is a possible D gene (6 bases). CDR1 is MGHRA and CDR2 is YSYEKL in the germline V gene. This CDR3 is built from 18 residues. V lost 0 bases and J lost 1, with 19 bases in between. This CDR3 is CASSQDVQGGARSYEQYF. In nucleotides, the CDR3 is TGCGCCAGCAGCCAAGACGTACAGGGTGGAGCTCGGTCCTACGAGCAGTACTTC.

This chain joins TRBV6-4 and TRBJ1-1, with no clear D. The length of the CDR3 is 13 residues. Between the trimmed V and J ends, which lost 3 bases and 3 bases, there was a span of 8 bases. Germline loops: CDR1 MRHNA, CDR2 SNTAGT. For the CDR3, the DNA is TGTGCCAGCAGTGAATTTAGGTACACTGAAGCTTTCTTT. Encoded protein: CASSEFRYTEAFF.

The chain joins TRBV19 to TRBJ2-7; perhaps TRBD2 as D (5 bases). The germline CDR1 and CDR2 sequences are LNHDA and SQIVND (reference sequence). Deletions cut 1 base from V and 5 bases from J, with 12 bases between. This CDR3 is built from 14 residues. In DNA form, the CDR3 reads TGTGCCAGTAGTATAGTACGGGGATCGGACGAGCAGTACTTC. Amino acid sequence: CASSIVRGSDEQYF.

The rearrangement joins TRBV7-9 to TRBJ2-3; D remains unclear. CDR1 is SEHNR, CDR2 FQNEAQ, per germline (reference sequence). CDR3 length: 11 residues. V gave up 5 bases and J gave up 7 bases, with 7 bases separating them. CDR3 protein: CASSPRNTQYF. DNA of the CDR3: TGTGCCAGCAGCCCACGGAATACGCAGTATTTT. The entire variable domain, with the rest obtained from reference TRBV7-9 and TRBJ2-3, is as follows: DTGVSQNPRHKITKRGQNVTFRCDPISEHNRLYWYRQTLGQGPEFLTYFQNEAQLEKSRLLSDRFSAERPKGSFSTLEIQRTEQGDSAMYLCASSPRNTQYFGPGTRLTVL.

This chain joins TRBV6-1 and TRBJ2-5; D is unresolved. CDR1 MNHNS and CDR2 SASEGT come from the germline V gene. V was trimmed by 8 bases and J by 4 bases, leaving 17 bases between them. The CDR3 is 14 residues long. Here the CDR3 DNA reads TGTGCCAGCGGAGACACTTCCCGCGGAGAGACCCAGTACTTC. Translated: CASGDTSRGETQYF.

The chain joins TRBV5-1 to TRBJ2-7; a possible D gene is TRBD2 (6 bases). This CDR3 comprises 16 residues. Trimming shortened V by 5 bases and J by 3 bases, and 21 bases separated the two germline ends. From germline, CDR1 is SGHRS and CDR2 YFSETQ. The CDR3 spells CASRYADGGRIYEQYF. Here the CDR3 DNA reads TGCGCCAGCAGATATGCGGATGGAGGGAGAATCTACGAGCAGTACTTC.

This clone turned up a few times. The rearrangement uses TRBV11-3 and TRBJ2-2; the match to TRBD1 covers 10 bases. The CDR3 loop spans 16 amino acids. The germline gives CDR1 SGHNT, CDR2 YENEEA. J was trimmed by 4 bases and V by 1 base; bases with no gene match: 3. The CDR3 nucleotides are TGTGCCAGCAGCTTAGGGGGGACAGGGGTCACCGGGGAGCTGTTTTTT. Residues: CASSLGGTGVTGELFF.

V gene TRBV5-4 combines with J gene TRBJ2-7; D remains ambiguous. Germline V gene lookup returns CDR1 SGHNT and CDR2 YYREEE (reference sequence). The ends were cut back, 2 bases at V and 5 bases at J, with 17 bases in the middle. CDR3 length: 15 residues. CDR3 nucleotide sequence: TGTGCCAGCAGCTTTGAAGTCCCGGGTTCCGACGAGCAGTACTTC. Its translation is CASSFEVPGSDEQYF.

V and J are TRBV11-2 and TRBJ2-2; 9 nucleotides align to TRBD2. The CDR3 length is 16 residues. The germline gives CDR1 SGHAT, CDR2 FQNNGV. The V gene end was trimmed by 7 bases and the J gene end by 8 bases; junction bases not matched to a gene: 14. The CDR3 nucleotides are TGTGCCAGCATCATTAAGGGGCTAGCGGGAAGAGGGGAGCTGTTTTTT. Its protein product is CASIIKGLAGRGELFF.

The chain is built from TRBV27 and TRBJ1-1; D not resolved. The V end was cut by 3 bases, the J end by 5 bases, with 10 bases between. Germline values: CDR1 MNHEY, CDR2 SMNVEV (reference sequence). The CDR3 runs 13 residues. The CDR3 DNA reads as TGTGCCAGCAGTTTTCGACCGGGGACTGAAGCTTTCTTT. Residues: CASSFRPGTEAFF.

The chain links TRBV7-6 to TRBJ2-7; D uncertain. Germline loops: CDR1 SGHVS, CDR2 FNYEAQ. This CDR3 spans 15 amino acids. The V end was cut by 4 bases, the J end by 10 bases, with 23 bases between. CDR3 sequence: CASSSDPGQGYQQYF. CDR3 sequence (DNA): TGTGCCAGCAGCTCAGACCCCGGCCAAGGGTATCAACAGTACTTC.

The genes are TRBV5-1 and TRBJ1-3; the match to TRBD1 covers 9 bases. Germline CDR1 reads SGHRS; CDR2 reads YFSETQ. The CDR3 covers 13 residues. J lost 8 bases, V lost 8 bases, and 8 bases had no gene match. CDR3 residues: CASSTGGSDTIYF. The CDR3, as DNA: TGCGCCAGTTCGACAGGGGGATCTGACACCATATATTTT.

The chain employs TRBV10-3 and TRBJ1-1; tentatively, D is TRBD1 (6 bases). The germline gives CDR1 ENHRY, CDR2 SYGVKD. The CDR3 has 16 residues. V lost 2 bases and J 0 bases, leaving 13 bases between the germline ends. The CDR3 DNA sequence: TGTGCCATCAGTGAGCGCCTTTCAGGGGTGAACACTGAAGCTTTCTTT. Protein sequence: CAISERLSGVNTEAFF.

The chain carries TRBV28 and TRBJ1-2; D not certain. The CDR3 runs to 11 residues. The germline V and J ends were trimmed by 10 bases and 1 base, with 7 bases remaining between them. Germline-derived CDR1 and CDR2 are MDHEN and SYDVKM. This CDR3 is CATTDNYGYTF. DNA of the CDR3: TGTGCCACCACAGATAACTATGGCTACACCTTC.

This rearrangement joins TRBV7-6 to TRBJ1-5; D uncertain. Germline lookup yields CDR1 SGHVS and CDR2 FNYEAQ. The V end was cut by 5 bases, the J end by 1 base, with 6 bases between. The CDR3 totals 13 residues. The CDR3 DNA sequence: TGTGCCAGCAGCCCGGACAGCAATCAGCCCCAGCATTTT. This codes for CASSPDSNQPQHF.

The chain has TRBV6-5 and TRBJ1-2, with 7 bases aligning to TRBD1. CDR1 is MNHEY, CDR2 SVGAGI, per germline. The CDR3 sequence is 15 residues long. V was clipped by 6 bases and J by 6 bases; unmatched bases: 13. In nucleotides, the CDR3 is TGTGCCAGCAGCGCTGGTATAGGGGGCGGCGATGGCTACACCTTC. This translates into CASSAGIGGGDGYTF.

The J gene is TRBJ1-2, the V gene TRBV28; the D gene is possibly TRBD1 (6 bases). This CDR3 has 17 amino acids. Between the trimmed V and J ends, which lost 3 bases and 0 bases, there was a span of 17 bases. Germline V CDR1 and CDR2: MDHEN, SYDVKM. The CDR3 reads CASSFSGRGGANYGYTF. For the CDR3, the DNA is TGTGCCAGCAGTTTTTCGGGGAGAGGGGGTGCTAACTATGGCTACACCTTC.

The chain carries TRBV18 and TRBJ1-2, with 10 bases aligning to TRBD1. The V gene end was trimmed by 2 bases and the J gene end by 4 bases; junction bases not matched to a gene: 7. CDR3 size: 16 residues. Germline values: CDR1 KGHSH, CDR2 LQKENI. CDR3: CASSPGQGEFLYGYTF. CDR3 nucleotides: TGTGCCAGCTCACCAGGACAGGGGGAATTTCTCTATGGCTACACCTTC.

The chain combines TRBV5-1 with TRBJ2-1, with a possible D match to TRBD2 (5 bases). The CDR3 extends over 13 amino acids. V dropped 5 bases and J dropped 7 bases, with 13 bases sitting between them. Germline lookup yields CDR1 SGHRS and CDR2 YFSETQ. The CDR3 DNA reads TGCGCCAGCAGATACGGGGAAGGGAATGAGCAGTTCTTC. This encodes CASRYGEGNEQFF.

CDR3 amino acids: CASSLTWDYTGELFF. CDR3 nucleotides: TGCGCCAGCAGCTTGACATGGGATTACACCGGGGAGCTGTTTTTT. The chain has TRBV5-1 and TRBJ2-2; D unresolved. The V and J ends lost 1 base and 3 bases respectively, with 10 bases between them. This CDR3 contains 15 residues. From germline, CDR1 is SGHRS and CDR2 YFSETQ.

J is TRBJ1-5 and V is TRBV6-5, with 7 positions matching TRBD1. The V and J ends lost 6 bases and 2 bases, in that order; junction bases with no gene match: 4. The CDR3 is 14 residues long. Germline V gives CDR1 MNHEY, CDR2 SVGAGI. DNA of the CDR3: TGTGCCAGCAGCCTCGGGACAGGCAATCAGCCCCAGCATTTT. It translates to CASSLGTGNQPQHF.

This sequence joins TRBV5-5 and TRBJ1-1; tentatively, D is TRBD1 (5 bases). The CDR3 consists of 14 residues. Trimming left V 3 bases short and J 1 base short, with 10 bases between. Germline CDR1 and CDR2: SGHKS and YYEKEE (reference sequence). The CDR3 nucleotides are TGTGCCAGCAGCTGGGCCGGGACGAACACTGAAGCTTTCTTT. This sequence encodes CASSWAGTNTEAFF.

This clone was seen once. Germline and junction disagree at one end, which may indicate a read error. The chain is built from TRBV7-7 and TRBJ2-5; 13 positions match TRBD2. The CDR3 is 15 amino acids. Germline values: CDR1 SSHAT, CDR2 FNYEAQ (reference sequence). The CDR3 here is CASSQTSGRSETQYF. Written as DNA, the CDR3 is TGTGCTAGCAGCCAGACTAGCGGGAGGTCGGAGACCCAGTACTTC.

The V call is TRBV23-1, the J call TRBJ1-2, with D tentatively TRBD1 (5 bases). TRBV23-1 counts as an open reading frame of uncertain function. V gave up 11 bases and J gave up 4 bases, with 20 bases separating them. The CDR3 consists of 14 residues. The CDR3 nucleotides read TGCGCCGGGGAAAGGGGACTGAAAATCTATGGCTACACCTTC. Translating gives CAGERGLKIYGYTF.